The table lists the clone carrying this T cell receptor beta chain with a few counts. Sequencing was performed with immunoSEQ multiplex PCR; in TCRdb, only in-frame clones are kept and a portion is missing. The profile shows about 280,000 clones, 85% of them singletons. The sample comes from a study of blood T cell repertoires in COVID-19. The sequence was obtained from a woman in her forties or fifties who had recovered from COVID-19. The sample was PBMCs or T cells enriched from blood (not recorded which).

CDR3 coding DNA: TGTGCCAGCAGAGAAGTCCGCGACAGAAGAGACTATGGCTACACCTTC. Residues: CASREVRDRRDYGYTF. The chain joins TRBV28 to TRBJ1-2; possible D gene TRBD1, 5 bases. V lost 6 bases and J lost 3, with 20 bases in between. This CDR3 is 16 amino acids long. CDR1 and CDR2 from the germline V gene are MDHEN and SYDVKM.